The clone carrying this TCR beta chain was found many times. Antigen: not known. The data stem from a study of early T cells in non-severe SARS-CoV-2 infection. Overall study context: Sequencing was performed on bulk RNA from unsorted whole blood, leaving chains unpaired.

Between the trimmed V and J ends, which lost 0 bases and 4 bases, there was a span of 9 bases. This CDR3 has 14 amino acids. Germline V CDR1 and CDR2: SQVTM, ANQGSEA. Study conclusions and caveats: Lookups in VDJdb leaned toward anti-spike CD8 responses and missed private and CD4 specificities.

cDNA molecules, individually, were tagged with unique molecular identifiers. TCRdb passed the 5' RACE reads through MiXCR, listing each CDR3 protein once. The table has over 30,000 distinct CDR3 sequences, around 6.8% seen once. Sequenced here: whole blood, sampled at baseline. The sequence was collected from an adult who was a healthcare worker with PCR-confirmed SARS-CoV-2 infection or an uninfected control (not recorded which). The genes are TRBV29-1 and TRBJ2-2; no clear D. CDR3 DNA sequence: TGCAGCGTTGAAGAAGGTTTATTCACCGGGGAGCTGTTTTTT. Its translation: CSVEEGLFTGELFF.